This TCR beta chain was retrieved from a study of early T cells in non-severe SARS-CoV-2 infection. The J segment lost 1 base and the V segment lost 4 bases, leaving 3 bases of the junction unmatched. Germline V CDR1 and CDR2: DFQATT, SNEGSKA (reference sequence). The CDR3 covers 13 residues. Individual cDNA molecules each received unique molecular identifiers attached to them. Using its own MiXCR run on the 5' RACE reads, TCRdb lists one record per CDR3 protein. Counted here are about 50,000 distinct CDR3 sequences, over 7% occurring once; the ten biggest clones make up around 4.5%. The chain combines TRBV20-1 with TRBJ1-1; 7 positions match TRBD1. The sequenced material came from whole blood. This receptor was taken from an adult who was a healthcare worker with PCR-confirmed SARS-CoV-2 infection or an uninfected control (not recorded which). The CDR3 nucleotides read TGCAGTGCTAACAGGGGAGAGAACACTGAAGCTTTCTTT. The encoded protein is CSANRGENTEAFF.